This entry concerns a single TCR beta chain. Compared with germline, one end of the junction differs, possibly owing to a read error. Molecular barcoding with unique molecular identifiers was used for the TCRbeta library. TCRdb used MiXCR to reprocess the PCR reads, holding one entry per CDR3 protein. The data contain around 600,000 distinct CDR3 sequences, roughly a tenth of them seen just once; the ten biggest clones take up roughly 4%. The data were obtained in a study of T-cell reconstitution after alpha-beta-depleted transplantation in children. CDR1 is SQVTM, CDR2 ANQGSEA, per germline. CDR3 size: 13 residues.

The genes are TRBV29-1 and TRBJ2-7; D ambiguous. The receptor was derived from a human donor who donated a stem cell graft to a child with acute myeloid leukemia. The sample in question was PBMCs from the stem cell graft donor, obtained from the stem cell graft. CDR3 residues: CGVEVLRMNEQYF. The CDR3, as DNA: TGCGGCGTTGAAGTTTTGCGAATGAACGAGCAGTACTTC.